What follows are 3 T cell receptor beta chains derived from one specimen sequenced in a study of blood T cell repertoires in COVID-19. Repertoires were generated with immunoSEQ multiplex PCR, while TCRdb's copy carries only in-frame clones and drops some. The data show about 170,000 clones, roughly 87% seen once. Sequencing input: PBMCs or T cells enriched from blood (not recorded which). These receptor sequences come from a woman between 45 and 60 years old who had recovered from COVID-19.

This clone was detected only once. J is TRBJ1-1 and V is TRBV18; 7 bases map to TRBD1. The CDR3 contains 15 residues. CDR1 is KGHSH and CDR2 is LQKENI in the germline V gene. Trimming took 3 bases from V and 1 from J; bases not matched to a gene: 5. In DNA form, the CDR3 reads TGTGCCAGCTCACCGATACAGGGGACGAACACTGAAGCTTTCTTT. This encodes CASSPIQGTNTEAFF.

This chain uses TRBV6-1 with TRBJ2-1, with D unresolved. The ends were cut back, 2 bases at V and 0 bases at J, with 8 bases in the middle. Germline V gives CDR1 MNHNS, CDR2 SASEGT. The CDR3 covers 15 residues. The CDR3 is CASSERGSSYNEQFF. CDR3 nucleotide sequence: TGTGCCAGCAGTGAACGAGGAAGCTCCTACAATGAGCAGTTCTTC.

This clone appeared a single time. The genes are TRBV7-2 and TRBJ2-1; 8 nucleotides align to TRBD2. The germline V gene has CDR1 SGHTA and CDR2 FQGNSA. V trimming: 4 bases; J trimming: 9 bases; junction bases outside the gene matches: 11. The CDR3 has 15 amino acids. The CDR3 protein is CASSSQGSGRGEQFF. In DNA, the CDR3 is TGTGCCAGCAGCTCCCAGGGGAGCGGGAGAGGTGAGCAGTTCTTC.